The present T cell receptor (beta chain) was sequenced within a study of identical twins. Notes on the study in general: It was cross-sectional statistical analysis, not following the same donors, that the conclusions relied on.

A universal primer binding site was introduced by template switching. The final cDNA contained unique molecular identifiers. TCRdb fed the 5' RACE reads into MiXCR, producing one record per CDR3 protein. The data show over 600,000 distinct CDR3 sequences, 21% seen once. With 7 bases clipped from V and 8 bases from J, the junction kept 12 bases outside the gene matches. The CDR3 extends over 15 amino acids. Per the germline V gene, CDR1 is SEHNR and CDR2 is FQNEAQ (reference sequence). About this clonotype itself: Its antigen is as yet unknown.

This sample was also put to use in a study of T cells expressing NK-cell markers.

The chain links TRBV7-9 to TRBJ2-1; 9 positions match TRBD2. The material sequenced was PBMCs. This TCR derives from a woman aged 18 to 35 in good health. The CDR3 DNA is TGTGCCAGCACCTCAGGACTAGCGTTTTTCTATGAGCAGTTCTTC. Translation gives CASTSGLAFFYEQFF.